The clone carrying this TCR beta chain appeared a few times. Per germline, CDR1 LGHNA and CDR2 YNFKEQ. CDR3 length equals 14 residues. V shed 4 bases and J 5 bases; nucleotides not matched to a gene: 7. The table came from immunoSEQ multiplex PCR; TCRdb's copy has only in-frame clones and leaves some out. The sample has 100,000 to 150,000 clones; around nine tenths are singletons. These data come from a study of blood T cell repertoires in COVID-19. The chain combines TRBV4-2 with TRBJ1-1; the match to TRBD1 covers 7 bases. The receptor was isolated from a woman aged 80 or over with acute or convalescent COVID-19. Sequencing was carried out using peripheral blood. CDR3 protein: CASSRYRGGTEAFF. The CDR3 DNA reads TGTGCCAGCAGCCGTTACAGGGGAGGAACTGAAGCTTTCTTT.